This T cell receptor beta chain was retrieved from a study of cytomegalovirus exposure and HLA in healthy donors. In the study overall: Of the donors genotyped, several hundred in all, about 81% fell in the Caucasian-associated ancestry cluster.

No CMV serostatus entry exists for this donor. PCR involved 60 Vbeta and 13 Jbeta primers. Generated by immunoSEQ multiplex PCR, the TCRdb table keeps only in-frame clones and is missing some. The sample holds 95,000 to 150,000 clones, over 60% seen once. Findings and limits, study-wide: With further analysis later on, most CMV-associated TCR beta chains appeared HLA-restricted.

The CDR3 sequence is 13 residues long. V shed 5 bases, J shed 5 bases, and the junction held 4 bases outside the gene matches. Germline V gene sequence: CDR1 LNHDA, CDR2 SQIVND (reference sequence). For this clone: The target antigen is unknown.

The sequencing sample was made of PBMCs. This chain uses TRBV19 with TRBJ2-7; TRBD2 matches at 9 bases. This clonotype originated in a human donor in good health. CDR3 in DNA: TGTGCCAGTAGTTTTAGCGGGAGCCACGAGCAGTACTTC. Its translation: CASSFSGSHEQYF. Drawing the rest from reference TRBV19 and TRBJ2-7, the complete variable domain is DGGITQSPKYLFRKEGQNVTLSCEQNLNHDAMYWYRQDPGQGLRLIYYSQIVNDFQKGDIAEGYSVSREKKESFPLTVTSAQKNPTAFYLCASSFSGSHEQYFGPGTRLTVT.